The entry below describes one T cell receptor beta chain. Its matching antigen is unknown. The data are from a study of STAT3 mutations in large granular lymphocyte leukemia. Study-level findings and limits: Sampling intervals varied between patients and samples. Every T-cell large granular lymphocyte leukemia patient had at least one immunodominant TCR beta clonotype.

The CDR3 has 13 amino acids. With V trimmed by 10 bases and J by 1 base, 4 bases remained unmatched. Germline V gene data show CDR1 as MNHNY and CDR2 as SVGAGI (reference sequence). Measured with immunoSEQ multiplex PCR; TCRdb has only the in-frame clones, and not every one. The sample carries approximately 42,000 clones, roughly 81% recorded once. Specimen: PBMCs. The gene calls are TRBV6-6 and TRBJ2-3; 8 nucleotides line up with TRBD1. The TCR comes from a human donor with T large granular lymphocyte leukemia. Some clones in this sample may be carry-over from other donors' samples. The DNA for the CDR3 is TGTGCCACCGAACAGGGGGGCACAGATACGCAGTATTTT. Its translation: CATEQGGTDTQYF.